Described below is a single T cell receptor beta chain sequence and its context. Its target is not known. The data were taken from a study of cytomegalovirus exposure and HLA in healthy donors. In germline, CDR1 is SGHRS, CDR2 YFSETQ. The CDR3 has 15 residues. V shed 2 bases, J shed 8 bases, and the junction held 10 bases outside the gene matches. Measured with immunoSEQ multiplex PCR; TCRdb has only the in-frame clones, and not every one. Among about 150,000 clones, 85% to 90% were seen once, and the ten largest hold 3.3%. Study observations and caveats: The classifier, whose performance was assessed in both the original and validation cohorts, reportedly diagnosed cytomegalovirus status with high specificity and sensitivity.

This clonotype originated in a woman younger than 30 in good health and CMV-seropositive. Sequencing was done on a sample of PBMCs. This chain joins TRBV5-1 and TRBJ2-1; 7 positions agree with TRBD2. The CDR3 spells CASSFGLTSVDEQFF. The DNA of the CDR3 is TGCGCCAGCAGCTTTGGGCTTACTAGCGTCGATGAGCAGTTCTTC.